This TCR beta chain was identified during a study of beta chain features in type 1 diabetes. Study-wide points: There was a moderate but significant shortening of TCRB CDR3s in all four CD4+ subsets of Type 1 diabetes patients. Shorter templates might be favored by PCR, and equally so in patients and in controls.

cDNA synthesis used the whole RNA isolate, giving expressed TCRB sequences. The table came from immunoSEQ multiplex PCR; TCRdb's copy has only in-frame clones and leaves some out. The sample consists of some 330,000 clones, roughly 11% of them appearing once. Notes on this clone: Its antigen is not known.

The CDR3 has 14 amino acids. Trimming removed 5 bases from V and 5 bases from J, with 15 bases in between. Germline loops: CDR1 MNHEY, CDR2 SMNVEV (reference sequence). There was one heparinised blood draw per donor, averaging around 100 mL. The chain links TRBV27 to TRBJ2-5; no reliable D call. Material: naive CD4+ T cells from blood. This receptor was obtained from a woman between 25 and 40 years old in good health. The DNA for the CDR3 is TGTGCCAGCAGTCTGACTGGGTCCGGGGAGACCCAGTACTTC. It translates to CASSLTGSGETQYF.